This T cell receptor beta chain was retrieved from a study of shared T cell receptors in the human thymus. TCRdb's table, derived via immunoSEQ multiplex PCR, lists solely in-frame clones and lacks some. The table includes about 500,000 clones, 78% detected once. This same sample was also taken into another study, of human thymus T cells. That source reports: Infants, healthy and Finnish, who were having corrective surgery for congenital heart defects served as donors. Corrective heart surgery yielded the resections from which the thymus tissue came. The authors found apparently biased V and J gene usage in thymic and blood repertoires. Among unrelated individuals, related research reported thymic repertoires that overlapped highly.

The origin of this receptor is a boy younger than two with a congenital heart defect. Sequenced: thymocytes.

The CDR3 protein is CASSSGMWGNQPQHF. The CDR3 DNA reads TGTGCCAGCAGCTCAGGGATGTGGGGCAATCAGCCCCAGCATTTT. The rearrangement uses TRBV9 and TRBJ1-5; possibly TRBD1 for D (5 bases). CDR1 is SGDLS, CDR2 YYNGEE, per germline. The V and J ends lost 4 bases and 2 bases respectively, with 13 bases between them. This CDR3 is 15 amino acids long.